These 16 T cell receptor beta chains were all obtained from the same sample, sequenced in a study of identical twins' blood T cells. TCRdb redid the calling of the 5' RACE reads with MiXCR, one entry per CDR3 protein. The sample comprises 300,000 to 400,000 distinct CDR3 sequences, under 30% of which are singletons, and 6.1% rests with the top ten. The sample comprised PBMCs. The receptors derive from a woman aged 18-55 years in good health.

V and J are TRBV10-2 and TRBJ2-1; the match to TRBD1 covers 8 bases. This CDR3 region has 17 residues. With V trimmed by 4 bases and J by 8 bases, 16 bases remained unmatched. Germline V gene sequence: CDR1 WSHSY, CDR2 SAAADI. CDR3 sequence: CASSVFETGAPRDEQFF. CDR3 DNA sequence: TGCGCCAGCAGTGTTTTTGAGACAGGGGCCCCTAGGGATGAGCAGTTCTTC.

The V gene is TRBV5-4, the J gene TRBJ1-1; D might be TRBD1 (5 bases). The V end lost 4 bases, the J end lost 7 bases, and 14 bases lay between the germline ends. In germline, CDR1 is SGHNT, CDR2 YYREEE (reference sequence). The CDR3 totals 13 residues. This CDR3 reads CASSGIGTDEAFF. CDR3 coding DNA: TGTGCCAGCAGCGGGATAGGGACGGATGAAGCTTTCTTT. The entire variable domain, with the rest obtained from reference TRBV5-4 and TRBJ1-1, is as follows: ETGVTQSPTHLIKTRGQQVTLRCSSQSGHNTVSWYQQALGQGPQFIFQYYREEENGRGNFPPRFSGLQFPNYSSELNVNALELDDSALYLCASSGIGTDEAFFGQGTRLTVV.

This clonotype was detected many times. The CDR3: CASRLSGGNLFEQYF. The CDR3 region has the DNA TGTGCCAGCAGACTTAGCGGGGGGAATCTATTCGAGCAGTACTTC. This chain links TRBV11-1 with TRBJ2-7; TRBD2 aligns across 10 bases. Germline-derived CDR1 and CDR2 are SGHAT and FQDESV (reference sequence). Trimming cost V 6 bases and J 6 bases; bases outside gene matches: 11. This CDR3 spans 15 amino acids.

The chain employs TRBV28 and TRBJ2-5; D may be TRBD2 (6 bases). CDR1 and CDR2 (germline): MDHEN, SYDVKM. CDR3 size: 16 residues. V lost 1 base and J 2 bases, leaving 14 bases between the germline ends. Here the CDR3 reads CASSLSGAGRQETQYF. DNA of the CDR3: TGTGCCAGCAGTTTATCGGGAGCCGGGCGACAAGAGACCCAGTACTTC.

This clonotype appeared a few times. The chain couples TRBV5-6 to TRBJ2-5; possible D gene TRBD2, 6 bases. CDR1 SGHDT and CDR2 YYEEEE come from the germline V gene. This CDR3 is 15 amino acids long. Trimming shortened V by 4 bases and J by 5 bases, and 18 bases separated the two germline ends. The CDR3 DNA sequence: TGTGCCAGCAGCGATCGCGGGGAGAAGATGGAGACCCAGTACTTC. It yields the protein CASSDRGEKMETQYF.

The rearrangement links TRBV27 to TRBJ1-6; D is ambiguous. This CDR3 spans 15 amino acids. CDR1 and CDR2 (germline): MNHEY, SMNVEV (reference sequence). Trimming pared 4 bases from V and 7 bases from J, leaving 14 bases between. In DNA form, the CDR3 reads TGTGCCAGCAGTTCCGGGTTGGGCCGGAATTCACCCCTCCACTTT. Translated: CASSSGLGRNSPLHF.

This clonotype showed up just a few times. This chain connects TRBV12-5 to TRBJ2-7; D gene ambiguous. The CDR3 is 12 residues long. Germline V gene lookup returns CDR1 LGHNT and CDR2 FRNRAP. Trimming left V 1 base short and J 3 bases short, with 4 bases between. The CDR3 nucleotides read TGTGCTAGTGGTTTGGACGGCTACGAGCAGTACTTC. Protein: CASGLDGYEQYF.

This clonotype turned up a few times. The chain has TRBV12-3 or TRBV12-4 and TRBJ2-2; D not certain. V gave up 8 bases and J gave up 6 bases, with 4 bases separating them. The CDR3 extends over 10 amino acids. The CDR3 DNA follows: TGTGCCAGCGGTCCCGGGGAGCTGTTTTTT. This translates into CASGPGELFF.

This clonotype has more than one count but fewer than ten. CDR3 sequence: CASSPPVGGAEAFF. In nucleotides, the CDR3 is TGTGCCAGCAGTCCCCCTGTGGGGGGCGCTGAAGCTTTCTTT. This sequence joins TRBV12-3 or TRBV12-4 and TRBJ1-1; tentative D call: TRBD1 (6 bases). Trimming cost V 5 bases and J 6 bases, with 16 bases left between them. CDR3 length: 14 amino acids.

The chain is built from TRBV29-1 and TRBJ1-1; D is unresolved. The CDR3 is 10 residues long. Germline values: CDR1 SQVTM, CDR2 ANQGSEA. Between the trimmed V and J ends, which lost 3 bases and 8 bases, there was a span of 7 bases. In nucleotides, the CDR3 is TGCAGCGTTGAGAGTGAAGAAGCTTTCTTT. Translation gives CSVESEEAFF.

On this clonotype: A much bigger clone sits one base away, suggesting this may be a read error. J is TRBJ2-1 and V is TRBV14; D call uncertain. CDR1 and CDR2 (germline): SGHDN, FVKESK. CDR3 size: 11 residues. CDR3 in amino acids: CASSFRNERFF. CDR3 sequence (DNA): TGTGCCAGCAGCTTTAGAAATGAGCGGTTCTTC. Using reference TRBV14 and TRBJ2-1 for the parts outside the CDR3, the full variable domain is EAGVTQFPSHSVIEKGQTVTLRCDPISGHDNLYWYRRVMGKEIKFLLHFVKESKQDESGMPNNRFLAERTGGTYSTLKVQPAELEDSGVYFCASSFRNERFFGPGTRLTVL.

V is TRBV24-1 and J is TRBJ2-2; 7 nucleotides match TRBD1. This CDR3 comprises 13 residues. Germline V gene lookup returns CDR1 KGHDR and CDR2 SFDVKD. V was pared by 10 bases and J by 7 bases, with 8 bases of the junction left unmatched. CDR3 residues: CATTDRVNGELFF. In nucleotides, the CDR3 is TGTGCCACAACAGACAGGGTTAACGGGGAGCTGTTTTTT.

This clonotype appeared a few times. This chain uses TRBV29-1 with TRBJ1-1; 12 bases map to TRBD1. The CDR3 is 14 residues long. Trimming cost V 6 bases and J 1 base; bases outside gene matches: 3. Germline V gene lookup returns CDR1 SQVTM and CDR2 ANQGSEA. CDR3 sequence reads: CSVGTGGPNTEAFF. The CDR3 coding sequence is TGCAGCGTCGGGACAGGGGGCCCGAACACTGAAGCTTTCTTT.

This chain uses TRBV20-1 with TRBJ2-1; 9 positions match TRBD2. This CDR3 is built from 16 residues. Germline assignment: CDR1 DFQATT and CDR2 SNEGSKA (reference sequence). Trimming at V came to 0 bases and at J to 1 base, leaving 4 bases not matched to a gene. The CDR3 loop is CSARDQLAGSYNEQFF. The CDR3 bases are TGCAGTGCTAGAGATCAACTAGCGGGTTCCTACAATGAGCAGTTCTTC.

This clonotype was seen more than once but under ten times. V gene TRBV19 combines with J gene TRBJ2-7; tentative D call: TRBD1 (5 bases). CDR1 is LNHDA and CDR2 is SQIVND in the germline V gene (reference sequence). Trimming cost V 6 bases and J 1 base, with 16 bases left between them. The CDR3 spans 15 residues. The DNA for the CDR3 is TGTGCCAGTAGCCCCTCCGCAGGGTCATCCTACGAGCAGTACTTC. Amino acids: CASSPSAGSSYEQYF. The entire variable domain, with the rest obtained from reference TRBV19 and TRBJ2-7, is as follows: DGGITQSPKYLFRKEGQNVTLSCEQNLNHDAMYWYRQDPGQGLRLIYYSQIVNDFQKGDIAEGYSVSREKKESFPLTVTSAQKNPTAFYLCASSPSAGSSYEQYFGPGTRLTVT.

Worth noting for this clonotype: The conserved closing phenylalanine or tryptophan is absent in this CDR3, likely reflecting a read error. V is TRBV20-1 and J is TRBJ2-1; possible D gene TRBD2, 7 bases. Trimming shortened V by 3 bases and J by 8 bases, and 11 bases separated the two germline ends. This CDR3 has 12 residues. Germline values: CDR1 DFQATT, CDR2 SNEGSKA (reference sequence). The CDR3 is CSASEGGDEQFL. The CDR3 bases are TGCAGTGCTAGCGAGGGGGGGGATGAGCAGTTCCTC.